These T cell receptor beta chains were read from a single sample in a study of blood T cells in healthy people across ages. TCRdb re-called the 5' RACE reads through MiXCR, storing one row per CDR3 protein. The sample lists 600,000 to 850,000 distinct CDR3 sequences; around 46% were seen once. Sequencing input: blood. All receptors derive from a woman aged 60-75 years in good health. Each CDR3 is given with its conserved first and last residue. D genes are given only for firm matches. Where a row states a size, it is once, few, many or the class of an expanded clone; other rows omit it.

-,TRBJ2-1,few,TRBV5-1,TGCGCCAGCAGCTCAGTAACCCTCGGCAATGAGCAGTTCTTC,CASSSVTLGNEQFF
TRBD2,TRBJ2-1,-,TRBV12-3/TRBV12-4,TGTGCCAGCAGACTCACTAGCGTATACTTCTACAATGAGCAGTTCTTC,CASRLTSVYFYNEQFF
TRBD2,TRBJ2-3,-,TRBV7-9,TGTGCCAGCAGCTCAACTAGCGGGGTTAGCACAGATACGCAGTATTTT,CASSSTSGVSTDTQYF
TRBD2,TRBJ2-3,many,TRBV5-6,TGTGCCAGCAGCAACGGGAGGACTAGCGGCTATAGCACAGATACGCAGTATTTT,CASSNGRTSGYSTDTQYF
TRBD2,TRBJ2-7,few,TRBV11-2,TGTGCCAGCAGCGTAACTAGCGGCCCCTACGAGCAGTACTTC,CASSVTSGPYEQYF
TRBD1,TRBJ1-2,-,TRBV20-1,TGCAGTGCTAGAGACGGGGACAGGGGGAAGGGCTACACCTTC,CSARDGDRGKGYTF
-,TRBJ2-5,-,TRBV3-1,TGTGCAGTGGCTGGGGCGGCTCAAGAGACCCAGTACTTC,CAVAGAAQETQYF
-,TRBJ2-1,many,TRBV7-2,TGTGCCAACTCCTGGAGCTCCTACAATGAGCAGTTCTTC,CANSWSSYNEQFF
-,TRBJ1-2,once,TRBV14,TGTGCCAGCAGCCAAGATTACAGGGATTATGGCTACACCTTC,CASSQDYRDYGYTF
TRBD1,TRBJ2-7,few,TRBV27,TGTGCCAGCAGTTTATCACAGGGGTCCCAAACCTACGAGCAGTACTTC,CASSLSQGSQTYEQYF
-,TRBJ2-1,-,TRBV7-7,TGTGCTAGCAGCTTCTCGGCCTACAATGAGCAGTTCTTC,CASSFSAYNEQFF
-,TRBJ1-2,few,TRBV3-1,TGTGCCAGCAGCCGCCATCTGAACGAGGAGGCTTTTAAAGGCTACACCTTC,CASSRHLNEEAFKGYTF
-,TRBJ2-7,-,TRBV12-3/TRBV12-4,TGTGCCAGCAGTGGGTTGGGGACACGGGGTTCCTACGAGCAGTACTTC,CASSGLGTRGSYEQYF
TRBD2,TRBJ2-7,many,TRBV20-1,TGCAGTGCTAACCCTAGCGGGTCCTACGAGCAGTACTTC,CSANPSGSYEQYF
-,TRBJ1-6,many,TRBV13,TGTGCCAGCAGCTCCACCGACTCACCCCTCCACTTT,CASSSTDSPLHF
TRBD1,TRBJ1-2,few,TRBV10-3,TGTGCCATCAGTGACCCGGGACAGTTCAACTATGGCTACACCTTC,CAISDPGQFNYGYTF
-,TRBJ1-6,-,TRBV25-1,TGTGCCAGCAACCCCAGCGGGAACAATCCACCCCTCCACTTT,CASNPSGNNPPLHF
TRBD1,TRBJ2-4,-,TRBV3-1,TGTGCCAGCAGCCCTCCTATGGACAGGGGAAACATTCAGTACTTC,CASSPPMDRGNIQYF
TRBD2,TRBJ2-7,-,TRBV6-2/TRBV6-3,TGTGCCAGCAGCTGGCTAGCGGACTCCTACGAGCAGTACTTC,CASSWLADSYEQYF
-,TRBJ2-7,few,TRBV20-1,TGCAGTGCTAGAGACCCGCTCGGCGAGCAGTACTTC,CSARDPLGEQYF
-,TRBJ2-1,-,TRBV4-2,TGTGCCAGCAAACAAGGCCTAGCGACCCAAACTTACAAGGAGCAGTTCTTC,CASKQGLATQTYKEQFF
TRBD2,TRBJ2-1,-,TRBV12-3/TRBV12-4,TGTGCCAGCAGTTTGGTGGGGGGGTTTAATGAGCAGTTCTTC,CASSLVGGFNEQFF
TRBD1,TRBJ2-7,-,TRBV27,TGTGCCAGCAGTTCATCCGGGACAGGGAGATTCTACGAGCAGTACTTC,CASSSSGTGRFYEQYF
-,TRBJ2-1,few,TRBV20-1,TGCAGTGCGGAAGGGACTGTAAGCTCCTACAATGAGCAGTTCTTC,CSAEGTVSSYNEQFF
TRBD1,TRBJ1-2,-,TRBV5-1,TGCGCCAGCAGTGTGACAGGGGGCCTCGACTATGGCTACACCTTC,CASSVTGGLDYGYTF
-,TRBJ1-6,-,TRBV5-5,TGTGCCAGCACCCAAGAAGGAGGGCTCTCACCCCTCCACTTT,CASTQEGGLSPLHF
TRBD1,TRBJ1-2,-,TRBV29-1,TGCAGCACCCGACAGGGCCGGTATGGCTACACCTTC,CSTRQGRYGYTF
TRBD1,TRBJ2-1,few,TRBV24-1,TGTGCCACCAGTGACCAAGGACAGGGAAGGGGTAATGAGCAGTTCTTC,CATSDQGQGRGNEQFF
-,TRBJ2-1,-,TRBV6-2/TRBV6-3,TGTACCACCACTGAGGAGCAGTTCTTC,CTTTEEQFF
TRBD2,TRBJ2-3,-,TRBV4-2,TGTGCCAGCAGCCAAGAATCCTCCTCGGGGGGGCTGGGGAGCACAGATACGCAGTATTTT,CASSQESSSGGLGSTDTQYF
TRBD1,TRBJ2-7,-,TRBV7-2,TGTGCCAGCAGCTCCCGGGACAGGGATTTCTACGAGCAGTACTTC,CASSSRDRDFYEQYF
-,TRBJ1-1,-,TRBV5-6,TGTGCCAGCAGCTTGGACCCGAACACTGAAGCTTTCTTT,CASSLDPNTEAFF
TRBD2,TRBJ2-5,-,TRBV20-1,TGCAGTGCTAGTTGGGGCGGGACTAGTCATAATGAGCAGTACTTC,CSASWGGTSHNEQYF
-,TRBJ1-2,-,TRBV20-1,TGCAGTGCTAGAGGACCGGGGTTGGATGGCTACACCTTC,CSARGPGLDGYTF
-,TRBJ2-1,many,TRBV12-3/TRBV12-4,TGTGCCAGCAGTTTAGAGGGATTAAAGACCAATGAGCAGTTCTTC,CASSLEGLKTNEQFF
-,TRBJ2-6,few,TRBV29-1,TGCAGCGTTGCCTACCTTTACTCTGGGGCCAACGTCCTGACTTTC,CSVAYLYSGANVLTF
-,TRBJ2-1,-,TRBV7-3,TGTGCCAGCAGCTGCGGGACGGGACCTACGAATGAGCAGTTCTTC,CASSCGTGPTNEQFF
-,TRBJ2-4,-,TRBV27,TGTGCCAGCAGTCGGGCGGAGGGGGGTCTGGCCAAAAACATTCAGTACTTC,CASSRAEGGLAKNIQYF
-,TRBJ2-3,few,TRBV29-1,TGCAGCGCTGATGGGTTGAGGGACGGGAGCACAGATACGCAGTATTTT,CSADGLRDGSTDTQYF
TRBD2,TRBJ2-1,-,TRBV6-5,TGTGCCAGCAGTTACTTCCGAGGCGGGAGGGCGAATGAGCAGTTCTTC,CASSYFRGGRANEQFF
-,TRBJ2-5,-,TRBV5-1,TGCGCCAGCAGCTTGGACGGAGGGGCTACCCAAGAGACCCAGTACTTC,CASSLDGGATQETQYF
-,TRBJ2-7,-,TRBV20-1,TGCAGTGCTAGAGAGGTGGGCGGGCGAATTGGTGAGCAGTACTTC,CSAREVGGRIGEQYF
-,TRBJ1-1,-,TRBV5-1,TGCGCCAGCAGCTTTCAGGGTATGGGCTTGAACACTGAAGCTTTCTTT,CASSFQGMGLNTEAFF
-,TRBJ2-5,-,TRBV3-1,TGTGCCAGCAGCCAAGAGGTCACAGACCAAGAGACCCAGTACTTC,CASSQEVTDQETQYF
TRBD2,TRBJ2-3,few,TRBV5-1,TGCGCCAGCAGCAGCGGACTAGCGGGAGTCCCCGCAGATACGCAGTATTTT,CASSSGLAGVPADTQYF
TRBD2,TRBJ2-2,few,TRBV9,TGTGCCAGCAGCTACCGGACTAGCTTGGCCACCGGGGAGTTGTTTTTT,CASSYRTSLATGELFF
-,TRBJ2-1,-,TRBV28,TGTGCCAGCAGTCCGATTGATGAGCAGTTCTTC,CASSPIDEQFF
-,TRBJ2-2,few,TRBV5-1,TGCGCCAGCAGCTTGATGGATTCCGGGGAGCTGTTTTTT,CASSLMDSGELFF
-,TRBJ2-1,few,TRBV3-1,TGTGCCAGCAGCCCCCAACCAGGGATGTACTACAATGAGCAGTTCTTC,CASSPQPGMYYNEQFF